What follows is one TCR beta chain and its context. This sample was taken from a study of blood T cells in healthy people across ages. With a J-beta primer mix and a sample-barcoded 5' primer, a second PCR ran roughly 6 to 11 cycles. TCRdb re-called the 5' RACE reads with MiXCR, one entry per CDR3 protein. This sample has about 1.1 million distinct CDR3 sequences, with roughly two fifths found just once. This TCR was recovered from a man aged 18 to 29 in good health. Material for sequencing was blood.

CDR3 DNA: TGTGCCAGCAGTGAAGAGGGGGAGCCTCACTATGGCTACACCTTC. Protein: CASSEEGEPHYGYTF. The J gene is TRBJ1-2, the V gene TRBV6-1, with D possibly TRBD1 on 6 matching bases. There are 15 residues in the CDR3. V was clipped by 1 base and J by 3 bases, with 12 bases between them. Germline CDR1 MNHNS, CDR2 SASEGT.